The T cell receptor (beta chain) described here comes from a study of Graves' ophthalmopathy and Graves' hyperthyroidism. Background on the study: Hyperthyroidism was classified as stable if no ophthalmopathy occurred within 18 months of follow-up.

Amplifying from RNA transcripts, the study obtained TCR beta CDR3 regions. Amplification began with first-round RT-PCR using HTBI primers, then second-round multiplex PCR was performed. TCRdb passed the multiplex PCR reads through MiXCR, listing each CDR3 protein once. The sample contains over a million distinct CDR3 sequences, around a third of which appear only once. Serum thyroxine and TRAb, along with clinical symptoms, thyroid ultrasound and orbital computed tomography, were what diagnosis relied on. Germline V gene data show CDR1 as SGHVS and CDR2 as FQNEAQ. V shed 1 base and J shed 11 bases, with 14 bases lying between them. The CDR3 runs 13 residues.

The origin of this receptor is an adult man with Graves' hyperthyroidism. This sequence joins TRBV7-8 and TRBJ1-2; D gene unclear. Material: peripheral blood or thyroid tissue (not recorded which). The DNA of the CDR3 is TGTGCCAGCAGCTTAGGCCCCGCCGTGAAATACACCTTC. This codes for CASSLGPAVKYTF.